Listed here is a single T cell receptor (beta chain). This clonotype was counted only a few times. Its target antigen remains unknown. Base qualities are not at hand, and no much larger clone is one base apart. The entry originates in a study of vaccination and CD4 T cells after COVID-19 (dated by TCRdb to 2021 to 2024). Background for the entire study: Convalescent patients had a positive SARS-CoV-2 result on nasal swab PCR, and of these patients, several had mild disease and one had severe disease. Six males and four females were included in the convalescent cohort, with two Hispanic individuals, seven Caucasians, two Asians and one multiracial person represented. Two doses of either the Pfizer-BioNTech BNT162b2 vaccine (n=8) or the Moderna mRNA-1273 vaccine (n=2) were administered to participants. Post-COVID blood samples were collected from convalescent patients a median of about 92 days after diagnosis, with a range of roughly 30 to 170 days. Post-vaccine blood samples were obtained a median of about 72 days after the second vaccine dose, with a range of roughly 14 to 241 days. For stimulating the cultures, overlapping spike peptide pools were used, derived from SARS-CoV-2 as well as from the common cold coronaviruses HCoV-NL63, HCoV-OC43 and HCoV-229E. Control cultures used a CEFX viral epitope pool as positive control, an HIV-1 Nef peptide pool as negative control, or no peptide. In 10 COVID-19 convalescent patients and a few infection-naive healthy vaccine recipients, the spike-specific CD4+ TCR repertoire before mRNA vaccination was compared with the repertoire after mRNA vaccination. The paper as a whole reports these results and caveats: The median number of SARS-CoV-2-reactive clonotypes rose from 20 to 25 after infection to roughly 40 after vaccination, but the change was not significant. Nearly all vaccine-specific clones in convalescent patients (304 of 307) were mono-reactive for SARS-CoV-2 spike rather than cross-reactive with common cold coronaviruses. The number of convalescent patients in the study was relatively small, and the study did not examine early timepoints following natural infection. In convalescent patients, a median around 86% of post-vaccine SARS-CoV-2-reactive clones were detected only after vaccination, suggesting vaccine-specific priming.

Library prep was done by PCR. TCR sequencing of DNA from cultured CD4+ T cells used the Oncomine TCR Beta short-read assay at the Johns Hopkins FTIC core. The QIAamp micro DNA kit was used to extract genomic DNA from the cultured CD4+ T cells. Oncomine TCR Beta libraries made from cultured CD4+ T cells were pooled using unique dual indexes and sequenced on an Illumina iSeq 100. On the authors' methods: Non-productive sequences were removed, and CDR3s that did not start with C, did not end with F or W, or were shorter than 7 amino acids were discarded. The MANAFEST web application was used to identify antigen-specific clonotypes by comparing peptide-stimulated wells against reference wells and other culture wells. To be called positive, a clone needed an FDR below 0.05, an odds ratio above 5, and a productive frequency above 0.1% in at least two of three replicate wells. A clonotype was classed as cross-reactive if the clonotype showed significant expansion both in SARS-CoV-2 spike wells and in at least one common cold coronavirus spike condition. Similarity between CDR3 sequences was evaluated in R version 3.6.1 using Levenshtein distances (stringdist) and unrooted phylogenetic trees (ape). TCRdb reanalyzed the raw reads on its own, using fastp at Q25 for trimming and MiXCR for clone calling, and kept in-frame beta chains. Each CDR3 protein gets just one entry, which takes the most common genes and DNA from the rows behind it. TCRdb, not the authors, supplied the V and J calls. Across this sample there are about 20,000 distinct CDR3 sequences, with approximately 57% seen only once. Approximately 9% of the sample is taken by the ten largest.

CDR1 and CDR2 are drawn from the germline V gene: SGHRS, YFSETQ. Between the V and J ends, shortened by 4 bases and 5 bases respectively, the junction contains 15 bases. Measured from the cysteine to the phenylalanine, the CDR3 is 14 residues long. Just the 42-base CDR3 DNA is kept, in frame starting at base 1. What this sample's treatment or condition label stands for: roughly 10-day PBMC culture with coronavirus spike peptide pools or control peptides (ViraFEST assay). The ViraFEST assay, used in the study, expanded antigen-specific T cells with peptide pools and then identified the expanded clonotypes through TCR sequencing. Positive SARS-CoV-2 PCR tests in the convalescent patients dated from March to December 2020, before Alpha, Beta and Delta variants emerged in the United States. PBMCs were cultured at approximately 2 million per well in IMDM supplemented with approximately 5.3% human AB serum and approximately 10 IU/ml IL-2, with around 10 ug/ml peptide pools added. On days 3 and 7, half of the culture medium was replaced with fresh IL-2-containing medium. After ten to eleven days of culture, CD4+ T cells were isolated by negative selection using the EasySep CD4+ T cell isolation kit. PBMCs were separated from whole blood using Ficoll-Paque Plus gradient centrifugation and then either used fresh or cryopreserved at -140C. Triplicate wells were generally used for each culture condition.

This chain joins TRBV5-1 to TRBJ1-1, with a tentative D gene TRBD1 over 5 matching bases. Material: CD4+ T cells from blood, cultured in vitro, obtained after SARS-CoV-2 vaccination. The clonotype was recovered from a human donor who had recovered from COVID-19. The DNA sequence is TGCGCCAGCAGCACCCCTTCAGGGAGGACTGAAGCTTTCTTT. Its protein reads: CASSTPSGRTEAFF.